The rows below give T cell receptor beta chains drawn from one sample of a study of glioma-infiltrating T cells after dendritic cell vaccination. Profiling relied on immunoSEQ multiplex PCR, and the TCRdb table lists in-frame clones only, not all of them. The profile shows about 73,000 clones, roughly 80% of them singletons. The specimen comprised blood, sampled before dendritic cell vaccination. These receptors originate from a human donor with glioblastoma. The CDR3 runs from the conserved cysteine through the conserved F or W. D genes are given only for firm matches. Clone size is stated in some rows and not others, as once, few, many or a class when expanded.

CDR3aa: CASSLHDRSTDTQYF; CDR3nt: TGCGCCAGCAGCTTGCATGACAGATCCACAGATACGCAGTATTTT; j_gene: TRBJ2-3; v_gene: TRBV5-1; d_gene: NA; abundance: NA
CDR3aa: CASSLAGQASYGYTF; CDR3nt: TGTGCCAGCAGCTTAGCTGGACAGGCCTCCTATGGCTACACCTTC; j_gene: TRBJ1-2; v_gene: TRBV7-2; d_gene: TRBD1; abundance: NA
CDR3aa: CASSPPDRGGYSGNTIYF; CDR3nt: TGTGCCAGCAGCCCTCCCGACAGGGGGGGATACTCTGGAAACACCATATATTTT; j_gene: TRBJ1-3; v_gene: TRBV7-2; d_gene: TRBD1; abundance: NA
CDR3aa: CASSLVGQGSDTQYF; CDR3nt: TGTGCCAGCAGCTTAGTGGGACAGGGGTCAGATACGCAGTATTTT; j_gene: TRBJ2-3; v_gene: TRBV7-9; d_gene: TRBD1; abundance: NA
CDR3aa: CATEDGGNYGYTF; CDR3nt: TGTGCCACCGAGGACGGGGGGAACTATGGCTACACCTTC; j_gene: TRBJ1-2; v_gene: TRBV25-1; d_gene: NA; abundance: once
CDR3aa: CASSFRQGWTGELFF; CDR3nt: TGTGCCAGCAGCTTCCGACAGGGGTGGACCGGGGAGCTGTTTTTT; j_gene: TRBJ2-2; v_gene: TRBV5-6; d_gene: TRBD1; abundance: NA
CDR3aa: CASSVAGTGGETQYF; CDR3nt: TGTGCCAGCAGCGTAGCTGGAACAGGTGGAGAGACCCAGTACTTC; j_gene: TRBJ2-5; v_gene: TRBV9; d_gene: NA; abundance: NA
CDR3aa: CASSGNRDRVSYEQYF; CDR3nt: TGTGCCAGCAGTGGAAACCGGGACAGGGTGTCCTACGAGCAGTACTTC; j_gene: TRBJ2-7; v_gene: TRBV6-1; d_gene: TRBD1; abundance: NA
CDR3aa: CASSVEGQGHHNEQFF; CDR3nt: TGTGCCAGCAGCGTAGAGGGTCAGGGCCACCACAATGAGCAGTTCTTC; j_gene: TRBJ2-1; v_gene: TRBV9; d_gene: NA; abundance: NA
CDR3aa: CASSPGQGPYNEQFF; CDR3nt: TGCGCCAGCAGCCCGGGACAGGGTCCCTACAATGAGCAGTTCTTC; j_gene: TRBJ2-1; v_gene: TRBV5-1; d_gene: TRBD1; abundance: NA
CDR3aa: CASSNRQAYF; CDR3nt: TGTGCCAGCAGCAACCGACAGGCTTATTTT; j_gene: TRBJ1-3; v_gene: TRBV7-9; d_gene: NA; abundance: NA
CDR3aa: CASSYRTVNTGELFF; CDR3nt: TGTGCCAGCAGTTATCGGACAGTGAACACCGGGGAGCTGTTTTTT; j_gene: TRBJ2-2; v_gene: TRBV6-5; d_gene: NA; abundance: NA
CDR3aa: CASSEAGPGKETQYF; CDR3nt: TGTGCCAGCAGTGAAGCAGGTCCAGGGAAGGAGACCCAGTACTTC; j_gene: TRBJ2-5; v_gene: TRBV6-1; d_gene: NA; abundance: NA
CDR3aa: CASSLPGQTYNEQFF; CDR3nt: TGCGCCAGCAGCTTACCGGGACAGACATACAATGAGCAGTTCTTC; j_gene: TRBJ2-1; v_gene: TRBV5-1; d_gene: TRBD1; abundance: NA
CDR3aa: CASSQPLASGLASNEQFF; CDR3nt: TGCGCCAGCAGCCAACCCTTGGCTAGCGGGTTAGCTAGCAATGAGCAGTTCTTC; j_gene: TRBJ2-1; v_gene: TRBV4-1; d_gene: TRBD2; abundance: NA
CDR3aa: CASSQARREEETQYF; CDR3nt: TGTGCCAGCAGCCAAGCTCGGCGGGAGGAAGAGACCCAGTACTTC; j_gene: TRBJ2-5; v_gene: TRBV4-2; d_gene: TRBD2; abundance: NA
CDR3aa: CAGSLPQTYTEAFF; CDR3nt: TGTGCCGGCAGCTTACCCCAAACATACACTGAAGCTTTCTTT; j_gene: TRBJ1-1; v_gene: TRBV7-9; d_gene: NA; abundance: NA